The TCR beta chain under discussion was sequenced for a study of control samples from healthy donors and cancer patients. V gave up 5 bases and J gave up 1 base, with 11 bases separating them. Germline V gives CDR1 SGHTA, CDR2 FQGNSA. The CDR3 has 14 amino acids. Libraries were prepared by immunoSEQ multiplex PCR; TCRdb keeps only in-frame clonotypes and omits some of them. Of about 270,000 clones in the sample, around 80% were seen once. Material for sequencing was PBMCs. This TCR came from a woman aged 55-69 years with lung cancer. The chain combines TRBV7-2 with TRBJ2-5, with D perhaps matching TRBD1 (6 bases). The DNA of the CDR3 is TGTGCCAGCAGCATCGACAGGTCCCAAGAGACCCAGTACTTC. Residues: CASSIDRSQETQYF.